This is a list of T cell receptor beta chains from one sample in a study of cytotoxic CD8 clonotypes in ibrutinib-treated CLL. TCRdb's table, derived via immunoSEQ multiplex PCR, lists solely in-frame clones and lacks some. The sample has approximately 140,000 clones, approximately 90% seen once. The sample consisted of PBMCs, taken after 12 months of ibrutinib treatment. The receptors originated from a human donor with chronic lymphocytic leukemia. Each CDR3 is given with its conserved first and last residue. The order of the fields is J gene, clone size, V gene, D gene, CDR3 protein, CDR3 DNA. A D gene is named only where the DNA matches it firmly. Size values are once, few and many counts, or a class for expanded clones, and some rows have none.

TRBJ2-7	-	TRBV28	TRBD1	CASSTGGRYEQYF	TGTGCCAGCAGTACAGGGGGCAGGTACGAGCAGTACTTC
TRBJ1-1	-	TRBV5-1	TRBD1	CASSSGTENTEAFF	TGCGCCAGCAGTTCCGGGACAGAGAACACTGAAGCTTTCTTT
TRBJ1-5	-	TRBV7-9	-	CASSFGRGLGNQPQHF	TGTGCCAGCAGCTTTGGCAGGGGTCTAGGCAATCAGCCCCAGCATTTT
TRBJ2-5	-	TRBV10-3	-	CAISELEETQYF	TGTGCCATCAGTGAGTTGGAGGAGACCCAGTACTTC
TRBJ2-5	-	TRBV7-2	-	CASSLKTLEQETQYF	TGTGCCAGCAGCTTAAAGACACTTGAACAAGAGACCCAGTACTTC
TRBJ2-7	-	TRBV7-9	-	CASSQEINPSEQYF	TGTGCCAGCAGCCAAGAGATAAATCCCTCCGAGCAGTACTTC
TRBJ2-1	-	TRBV18	-	CASSPDYNEQFF	TGTGCCAGCTCACCCGACTACAATGAGCAGTTCTTC
TRBJ2-1	-	TRBV7-3	-	CASSSDFSSAEQFF	TGTGCCAGCAGCTCGGACTTCTCGTCCGCTGAGCAGTTCTTC
TRBJ2-1	-	TRBV7-8	-	CASSLMGVYYNEQFF	TGTGCCAGCAGTTTAATGGGAGTGTATTACAATGAGCAGTTCTTC
TRBJ2-7	-	TRBV29-1	-	CSVMYRHSSYEQYF	TGCAGCGTTATGTACCGGCACAGCTCCTACGAGCAGTACTTC
TRBJ2-7	-	TRBV7-9	TRBD1	CASSSLGDRTYEQYF	TGTGCCAGCAGCTCTCTTGGGGACAGAACCTACGAGCAGTACTTC
TRBJ1-3	-	TRBV5-4	-	CASSPNRDPTSGNTIYF	TGTGCCAGCAGCCCTAACCGGGACCCAACCAGCGGAAACACCATATATTTT
TRBJ2-6	-	TRBV27	-	CASSFSSGANVLTF	TGTGCCAGCAGTTTCAGCTCTGGGGCCAACGTCCTGACTTTC
TRBJ1-2	-	TRBV18	-	CASSPEGQQDYGYTF	TGTGCCAGCTCACCGGAAGGACAGCAGGACTATGGCTACACCTTC
TRBJ2-7	-	TRBV7-3	-	CASSQSGEKERQYF	TGTGCCAGCAGCCAATCCGGTGAAAAAGAGCGGCAGTACTTC
TRBJ1-4	many	TRBV2	-	CASQEGESEKLFF	TGTGCCAGCCAGGAGGGGGAGTCGGAAAAACTGTTTTTT
TRBJ2-7	-	TRBV19	-	CASSWTGPTYEQYF	TGTGCCAGTAGTTGGACCGGCCCCACCTACGAGCAGTACTTC
TRBJ2-1	-	TRBV10-3	TRBD2	CAISDRESGRANEQFF	TGTGCCATCAGTGATAGGGAGAGCGGGAGGGCCAATGAGCAGTTCTTC
TRBJ1-1	-	TRBV19	TRBD1	CASSKGQGGTEAFF	TGTGCCAGTAGTAAAGGACAGGGTGGCACTGAAGCTTTCTTT
TRBJ1-3	once	TRBV7-9	-	CASSLVSGNTIYF	TGTGCCAGCAGCTTAGTTTCCGGAAACACCATATATTTT
TRBJ2-5	-	TRBV9	-	CASSVAPQVQETQYF	TGTGCCAGCAGCGTAGCTCCCCAGGTCCAAGAGACCCAGTACTTC
TRBJ1-1	-	TRBV4-1	-	CASSQDPRGNTEAFF	TGCGCCAGCAGCCAAGATCCCCGGGGGAACACTGAAGCTTTCTTT
TRBJ2-7	-	TRBV4-2	TRBD1	CASSQGDSSYEQYF	TGTGCCAGCAGCCAAGGGGACAGCTCCTACGAGCAGTACTTC
TRBJ1-1	-	TRBV30	-	CAWSAQAGTEAFF	TGTGCCTGGAGTGCCCAGGCGGGCACTGAAGCTTTCTTT
TRBJ1-2	-	TRBV19	TRBD1	CASRPSLQGTAYGYTF	TGTGCCAGTAGACCGTCTTTACAGGGGACAGCTTATGGCTACACCTTC
TRBJ2-3	-	TRBV2	TRBD2	CASMGGLAGSTDTQYF	TGTGCCAGCATGGGGGGACTAGCGGGAAGCACAGATACGCAGTATTTT
TRBJ1-5	-	TRBV27	TRBD1	CASSPSRDSFNQPQHF	TGTGCCAGCAGTCCTAGCCGGGACAGTTTTAATCAGCCCCAGCATTTT
TRBJ1-2	-	TRBV7-3	-	CASSPHSGLDYGYTF	TGTGCCAGCAGCCCCCATTCGGGGTTGGACTATGGCTACACCTTC
TRBJ1-5	once	TRBV12-5	TRBD1	CASGQNRTGDQPQHF	TGTGCTAGTGGTCAGAATCGGACAGGGGATCAGCCCCAGCATTTT
TRBJ1-4	-	TRBV10-1	-	CASKEADNEKLFF	TGCGCCAGCAAAGAGGCCGATAATGAAAAACTGTTTTTT
TRBJ2-1	once	TRBV11-2	-	CASSLDLDPSYNEQFF	TGTGCCAGCAGCTTAGATCTCGACCCCTCCTACAATGAGCAGTTCTTC
TRBJ1-2	-	TRBV19	-	CASSIATENNGYTF	TGTGCCAGTAGTATAGCGACAGAAAATAATGGCTACACCTTC
TRBJ2-2	-	TRBV6-5	-	CASRSTFTGELFF	TGTGCCAGCAGATCCACATTCACCGGGGAGCTGTTTTTT
TRBJ2-7	-	TRBV9	-	CASSVGLAYEQYF	TGTGCCAGCAGCGTAGGTCTAGCCTACGAGCAGTACTTC
TRBJ2-3	-	TRBV27	-	CASSIQATFIQYF	TGTGCCAGCAGTATTCAGGCGACTTTTATCCAGTATTTT
TRBJ2-1	-	TRBV30	TRBD2	CAWTSGSSNNEQFF	TGTGCCTGGACTAGCGGGAGTTCGAACAATGAGCAGTTCTTC
TRBJ1-4	-	TRBV19	-	CASSELGLDEKLFF	TGTGCCAGTAGTGAGTTGGGATTGGATGAAAAACTGTTTTTT
TRBJ1-2	-	TRBV4-2	-	CASSQEEAKEFYGYTF	TGTGCCAGCAGCCAAGAAGAGGCCAAAGAGTTTTATGGCTACACCTTC
TRBJ2-7	-	TRBV6-1	-	CASSLSLDEQYF	TGTGCCAGCAGTCTTTCTCTTGACGAGCAGTACTTC
TRBJ1-2	-	TRBV4-3	-	CASSQEGRGNYGYTF	TGCGCCAGCAGCCAAGAGGGGCGCGGGAACTATGGCTACACCTTC
TRBJ1-1	-	TRBV9	-	CASSANTEAFF	TGTGCCAGCAGCGCGAACACTGAAGCTTTCTTT
TRBJ2-7	-	TRBV9	TRBD2	CASSPSGREVSYEQYF	TGTGCCAGCAGCCCCAGCGGGAGGGAGGTCTCCTACGAGCAGTACTTC
TRBJ2-7	-	TRBV29-1	-	CSVEEGMSLRYF	TGCAGCGTTGAAGAGGGGATGAGCCTGCGGTACTTC
TRBJ2-7	-	TRBV19	-	CASSTQPGYEQYF	TGTGCCAGTAGTACCCAGCCCGGGTACGAGCAGTACTTC
TRBJ2-5	-	TRBV19	TRBD1	CASSPPGTGGRGTQYF	TGTGCCAGTAGTCCACCCGGGACAGGGGGCCGAGGGACCCAGTACTTC
TRBJ2-7	-	TRBV9	-	CASSPPGSHYEQYF	TGTGCCAGCAGCCCCCCAGGTAGTCACTACGAGCAGTACTTC
TRBJ2-7	-	TRBV6-1	-	CASSRGYEQYF	TGTGCCAGCAGTAGGGGTTACGAGCAGTACTTC
TRBJ2-3	-	TRBV7-6	TRBD2	CASSLPTSASTDTQYF	TGTGCCAGCAGCTTACCGACTAGCGCTAGCACAGATACGCAGTATTTT
TRBJ2-5	-	TRBV9	TRBD2	CASSVGGLARETQYF	TGTGCCAGCAGCGTAGGAGGACTAGCTCGAGAGACCCAGTACTTC
TRBJ2-6	-	TRBV18	-	CASSPDSASGANVLTF	TGTGCCAGCTCACCAGACAGCGCCTCTGGGGCCAACGTCCTGACTTTC
TRBJ2-7	-	TRBV4-2	TRBD1	CASSQEGQGISYEQYF	TGTGCCAGCAGCCAAGAAGGACAGGGGATCTCCTACGAGCAGTACTTC
TRBJ2-3	few	TRBV7-8	-	CASSSTGILTDTQYF	TGTGCCAGCAGCTCTACAGGGATTTTGACAGATACGCAGTATTTT